Listed below are T cell receptor beta chains from one sample, sequenced in a study of blood T cell repertoires in COVID-19. TCRdb's table, derived via immunoSEQ multiplex PCR, lists solely in-frame clones and lacks some. Of tens of thousands of clones in the sample, about 80% were seen once. The sample was peripheral blood. These receptors originate from a man aged 70 or older with active COVID-19. Each CDR3 is given with its conserved first and last residue. The D gene is left open where the match is weak. Where a row states a size, it is once, few, many or the class of an expanded clone; other rows omit it.

.	TRBJ2-7	.	TRBV5-6	CASSPEVASYEQYF	TGTGCCAGCAGCCCTGAGGTCGCATCCTACGAGCAGTACTTC
.	TRBJ1-2	.	TRBV6-2/TRBV6-3	CASSYSRLGTGRTVYGYTF	TGTGCCAGCAGTTACTCGAGATTGGGTACAGGGAGAACCGTCTATGGCTACACCTTC
.	TRBJ2-1	TRBD2	TRBV18	CASSSKHPGLAGGRPYNEQFF	TGTGCCAGCTCATCAAAACATCCGGGACTAGCGGGAGGAAGGCCCTACAATGAGCAGTTCTTC
.	TRBJ1-2	TRBD1	TRBV19	CASRTGGQTGGYTF	TGTGCCAGTAGGACAGGGGGACAAACGGGTGGCTACACCTTC
few	TRBJ2-7	TRBD1	TRBV6-6	CASSLGTGATYEQYF	TGTGCCAGCAGTCTCGGGACAGGGGCAACCTACGAGCAGTACTTC
.	TRBJ2-7	TRBD1	TRBV4-1	CASSIEGTGMREQYF	TGCGCCAGCAGTATAGAGGGGACAGGGATGCGCGAGCAGTACTTC
.	TRBJ2-5	.	TRBV5-6	CASSSASSRETQYF	TGTGCCAGCAGCTCCGCCTCCTCCCGGGAGACCCAGTACTTC
.	TRBJ1-1	.	TRBV27	CASSAGVIGTEAFF	TGTGCCAGCAGCGCCGGGGTTATCGGGACTGAAGCTTTCTTT
.	TRBJ1-5	.	TRBV2	CASSRVRQPQHF	TGTGCCAGCAGTCGGGTACGGCAGCCCCAGCATTTT
.	TRBJ1-1	.	TRBV7-2	CASSSQRGGTEAFF	TGTGCCAGCAGCTCTCAGAGGGGGGGCACTGAAGCTTTCTTT